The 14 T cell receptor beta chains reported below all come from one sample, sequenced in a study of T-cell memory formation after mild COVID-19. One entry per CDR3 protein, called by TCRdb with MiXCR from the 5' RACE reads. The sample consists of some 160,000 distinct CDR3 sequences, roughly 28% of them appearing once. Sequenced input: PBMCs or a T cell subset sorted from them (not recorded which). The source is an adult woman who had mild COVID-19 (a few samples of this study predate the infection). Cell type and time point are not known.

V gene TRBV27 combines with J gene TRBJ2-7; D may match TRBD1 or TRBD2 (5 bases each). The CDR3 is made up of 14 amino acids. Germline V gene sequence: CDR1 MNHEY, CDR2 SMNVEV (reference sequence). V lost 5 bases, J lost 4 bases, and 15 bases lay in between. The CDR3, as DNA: TGTGCCAGCAGTCCAGGGACCCGAGGGTACGAGCAGTACTTC. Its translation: CASSPGTRGYEQYF.

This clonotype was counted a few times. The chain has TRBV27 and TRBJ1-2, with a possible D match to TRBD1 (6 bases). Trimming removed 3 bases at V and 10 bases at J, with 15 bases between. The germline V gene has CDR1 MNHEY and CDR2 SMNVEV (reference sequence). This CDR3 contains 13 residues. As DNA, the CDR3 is TGTGCCAGCAGTTTGGACAGAGGGTCAACCTACACCTTC. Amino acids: CASSLDRGSTYTF.

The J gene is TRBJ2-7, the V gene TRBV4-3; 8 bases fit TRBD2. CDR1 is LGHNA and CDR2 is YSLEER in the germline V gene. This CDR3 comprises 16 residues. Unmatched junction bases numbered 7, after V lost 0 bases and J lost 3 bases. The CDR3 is CASSQDWTSRNYEQYF. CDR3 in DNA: TGCGCCAGCAGCCAAGATTGGACTAGCCGCAACTACGAGCAGTACTTC.

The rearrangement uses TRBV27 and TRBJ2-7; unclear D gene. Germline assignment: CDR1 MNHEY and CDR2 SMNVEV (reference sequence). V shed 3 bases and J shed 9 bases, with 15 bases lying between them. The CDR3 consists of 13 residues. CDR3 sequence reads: CASSFGGDTRQYF. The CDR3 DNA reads TGTGCCAGCAGTTTTGGCGGTGATACTCGGCAGTACTTC.

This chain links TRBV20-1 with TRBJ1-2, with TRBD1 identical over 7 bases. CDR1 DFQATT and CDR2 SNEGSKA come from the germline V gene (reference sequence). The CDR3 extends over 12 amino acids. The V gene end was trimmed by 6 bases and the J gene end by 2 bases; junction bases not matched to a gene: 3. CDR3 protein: CSAPGGNYGYTF. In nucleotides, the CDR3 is TGCAGTGCCCCAGGGGGGAACTATGGCTACACCTTC.

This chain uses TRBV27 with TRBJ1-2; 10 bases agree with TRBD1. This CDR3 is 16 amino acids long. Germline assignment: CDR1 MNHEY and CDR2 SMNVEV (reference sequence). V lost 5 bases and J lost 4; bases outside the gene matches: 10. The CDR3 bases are TGTGCCAGCAGTCTGCTCCGGGACAGGGGCCGCTATGGCTACACCTTC. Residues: CASSLLRDRGRYGYTF.

CDR3 coding DNA: TGTGCCAGCAGCCACCGACTAGCGGGAGGGGGAGATACGCAGTATTTT. The encoded protein is CASSHRLAGGGDTQYF. The chain employs TRBV7-6 and TRBJ2-3, with 14 bases that match TRBD2. Germline CDR1 SGHVS, CDR2 FNYEAQ. The CDR3 runs 16 residues. The J segment lost 5 bases and the V segment lost 5 bases, leaving 6 bases of the junction unmatched.

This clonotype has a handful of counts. CDR3 sequence: CASSSGVELFF. Here the CDR3 DNA reads TGTGCCAGCAGCTCCGGCGTTGAGCTGTTTTTT. The chain links TRBV7-3 to TRBJ2-2, with unresolved D. Trimming took off 4 bases at V and 11 bases at J, with 8 bases between the two ends. The CDR3 extends over 11 amino acids. Germline V gene lookup returns CDR1 SGHTA and CDR2 FQGTGA.

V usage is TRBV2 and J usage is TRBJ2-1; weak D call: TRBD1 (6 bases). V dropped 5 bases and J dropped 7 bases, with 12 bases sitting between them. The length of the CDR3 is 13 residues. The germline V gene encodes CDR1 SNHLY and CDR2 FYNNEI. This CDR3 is CASSWSRGNEQFF. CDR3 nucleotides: TGTGCCAGCAGTTGGTCCAGGGGAAATGAGCAGTTCTTC.

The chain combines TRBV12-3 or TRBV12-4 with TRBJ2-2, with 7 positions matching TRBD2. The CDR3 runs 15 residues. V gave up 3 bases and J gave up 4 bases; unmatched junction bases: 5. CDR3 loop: CASSLGLAATGELFF. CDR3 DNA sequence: TGTGCCAGCAGTTTGGGTCTAGCGGCCACCGGGGAGCTGTTTTTT.

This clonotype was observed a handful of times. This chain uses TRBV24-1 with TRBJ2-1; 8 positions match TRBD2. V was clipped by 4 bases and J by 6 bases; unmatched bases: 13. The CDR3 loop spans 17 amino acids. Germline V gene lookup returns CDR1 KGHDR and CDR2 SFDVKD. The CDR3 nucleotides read TGTGCCACCAGTGAACATACTAGCGGACCTTGGGGCAATGAGCAGTTCTTC. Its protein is CATSEHTSGPWGNEQFF.

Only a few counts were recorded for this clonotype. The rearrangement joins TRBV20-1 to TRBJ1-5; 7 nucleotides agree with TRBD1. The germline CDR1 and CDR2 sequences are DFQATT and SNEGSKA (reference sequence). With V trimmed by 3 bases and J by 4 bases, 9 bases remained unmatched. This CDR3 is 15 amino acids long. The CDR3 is CSASSTGVLNQPQHF. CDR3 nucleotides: TGCAGTGCTAGTTCTACAGGGGTTTTGAATCAGCCCCAGCATTTT.

The CDR3 sequence is CASSYRDYYGYTF. CDR3 nucleotides: TGTGCCAGCAGCTACAGGGACTACTATGGCTACACCTTC. This chain links TRBV5-5 with TRBJ1-2; possibly TRBD1 for D (6 bases). Germline values: CDR1 SGHKS, CDR2 YYEKEE (reference sequence). The CDR3 extends over 13 amino acids. V was cut by 3 bases and J by 3 bases, with 9 bases left in between.

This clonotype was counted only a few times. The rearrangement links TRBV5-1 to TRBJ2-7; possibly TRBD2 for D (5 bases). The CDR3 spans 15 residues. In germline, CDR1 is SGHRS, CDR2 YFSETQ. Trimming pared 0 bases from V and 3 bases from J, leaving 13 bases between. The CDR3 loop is CASSLVRGPSYEQYF. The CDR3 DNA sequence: TGCGCCAGCAGCTTGGTACGGGGTCCGAGCTACGAGCAGTACTTC. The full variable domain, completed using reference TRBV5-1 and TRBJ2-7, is KAGVTQTPRYLIKTRGQQVTLSCSPISGHRSVSWYQQTPGQGLQFLFEYFSETQRNKGNFPGRFSGRQFSNSRSEMNVSTLELGDSALYLCASSLVRGPSYEQYFGPGTRLTVT.